Each of the 5 T cell receptor beta chains below was sequenced from the same sample in a study of T cell repertoires in cytomegalovirus infection. TCRdb independently ran MiXCR on the reads; one entry per CDR3 protein. The sample holds about 190,000 distinct CDR3 sequences, 25% to 30% seen once. Sample: PBMCs. The receptors here all came from a human donor in good health (CMV status not recorded). Some clones in this sample may be carry-over from other donors' samples.

The V gene is TRBV25-1, the J gene TRBJ1-5; D gene unclear. Germline V gene lookup returns CDR1 MGHDK and CDR2 SYGVNS. The CDR3 is made up of 14 amino acids. Trimming took 2 bases from V and 6 from J, leaving 11 bases between them. The CDR3 coding sequence is TGTGCCAGCAGTGAAGTTGGCGAAAGTCAGCCCCAGCATTTT. This sequence encodes CASSEVGESQPQHF.

The chain couples TRBV5-6 to TRBJ1-2; D gene unclear. Germline CDR1 reads SGHDT; CDR2 reads YYEEEE. Trimming removed 4 bases from V and 8 bases from J, with 15 bases in between. This CDR3 is built from 13 residues. The CDR3 DNA is TGTGCCAGCAGCCCGACGGGCTCAAGGGGCTACACCTTC. This encodes CASSPTGSRGYTF.

This clonotype has only a few counts. The rearrangement joins TRBV20-1 to TRBJ2-7; possible D gene TRBD2, 6 bases. CDR3 size: 13 residues. V gave up 3 bases and J gave up 5 bases, with 14 bases separating them. Germline lookup yields CDR1 DFQATT and CDR2 SNEGSKA (reference sequence). The CDR3 reads CSARIRGEDEQYF. The CDR3 region has the DNA TGCAGTGCTAGGATAAGAGGGGAGGACGAGCAGTACTTC.

This rearrangement joins TRBV6-2 or TRBV6-3 to TRBJ2-1, with D unclear. The germline V and J ends were trimmed by 3 bases and 10 bases, with 13 bases remaining between them. The CDR3 sequence is 13 residues long. From germline, CDR1 is MNHEY and CDR2 SVGEGT. The CDR3 here is CASSYHPEEEQFF. In DNA, the CDR3 is TGTGCCAGCAGTTATCACCCGGAAGAGGAGCAGTTCTTC.

This clonotype was counted only a few times. The rearrangement joins TRBV19 to TRBJ1-5; D gene uncertain. This CDR3 region has 14 residues. Germline values: CDR1 LNHDA, CDR2 SQIVND (reference sequence). With 8 bases removed from V and 1 base from J, the gap between germline ends came to 12 bases. CDR3 loop: CASGVLLSNQPQHF. CDR3 DNA sequence: TGTGCCAGTGGTGTCCTGCTGAGCAATCAGCCCCAGCATTTT.